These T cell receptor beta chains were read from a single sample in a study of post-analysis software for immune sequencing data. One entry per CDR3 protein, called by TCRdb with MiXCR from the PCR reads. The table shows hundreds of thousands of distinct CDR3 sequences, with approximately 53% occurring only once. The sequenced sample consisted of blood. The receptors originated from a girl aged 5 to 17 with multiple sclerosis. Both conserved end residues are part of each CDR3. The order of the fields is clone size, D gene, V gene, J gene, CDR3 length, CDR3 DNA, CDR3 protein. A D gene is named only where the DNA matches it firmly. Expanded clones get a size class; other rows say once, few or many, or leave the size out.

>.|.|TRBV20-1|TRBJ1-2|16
TGCAGTGCTAGAGACGGCGTCGATAGGGGGGTCGGTGGCTACACCTTC
CSARDGVDRGVGGYTF
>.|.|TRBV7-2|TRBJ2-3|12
TGTGCCAGCAGCTCATATCCAGATACGCAGTATTTT
CASSSYPDTQYF
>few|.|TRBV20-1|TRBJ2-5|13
TGCAGTGTAATAGGGCAGGGCGGCGAGACCCAGTACTTC
CSVIGQGGETQYF
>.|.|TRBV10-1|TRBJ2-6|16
TGCGCCAGCAGTGCCGAACCTAGCTCTGGGGCCAACGTCCGGACTTTC
CASSAEPSSGANVRTF
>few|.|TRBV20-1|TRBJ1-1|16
TGCAGTGCTAGAGATGGCAGGGGAGGGGTGAACACTGAAGCTTTCTTT
CSARDGRGGVNTEAFF
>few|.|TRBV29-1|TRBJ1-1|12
TGCAGCGTTGGAGGACGCCACACTGAAGCTTTCTTT
CSVGGRHTEAFF
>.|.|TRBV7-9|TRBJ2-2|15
TGTGCCAGCAGCCATCGGGAGAGTAACACCGGGGAGCTGTTTTTT
CASSHRESNTGELFF
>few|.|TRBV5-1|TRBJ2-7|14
TGCGCCAGCAGCTTGGACCAGGGGACCTACGAGCAGTACTTC
CASSLDQGTYEQYF
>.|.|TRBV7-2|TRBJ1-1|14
TGTGCCAGCAGCTTAGATGTCCAGAACACTGAAGCTTTCTTT
CASSLDVQNTEAFF
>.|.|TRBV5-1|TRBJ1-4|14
TGCGCCAGCAGAGACGGTGCAGCTAATGAAAAACTGTTTTTT
CASRDGAANEKLFF
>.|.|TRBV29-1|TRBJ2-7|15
TGCAGCGTTGAATTAAGGGGTCTTTCTTCCTACGAGCAGTACTTC
CSVELRGLSSYEQYF
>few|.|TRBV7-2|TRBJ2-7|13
TGTGCCAGCAGCTTATATCGGCAGTCGGAGCAGTACTTC
CASSLYRQSEQYF
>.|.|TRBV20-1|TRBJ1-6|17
TGCAGTGCTAGAGATCGGGGGGGGAGATCCTATAATTCACCCCTCCACTTT
CSARDRGGRSYNSPLHF
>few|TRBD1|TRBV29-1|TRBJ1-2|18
TGCAGCGTTGAGCCCCACGGACCCCGGGACAGGGGGAACTATGGCTACACCTTC
CSVEPHGPRDRGNYGYTF
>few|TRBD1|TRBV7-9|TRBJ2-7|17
TGTGCCAGCAGCTTAGCGCGCCGGGACAGGATTATCTACGAGCAGTACTTC
CASSLARRDRIIYEQYF
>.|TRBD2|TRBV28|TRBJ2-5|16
TGTGCCAGCAGTTTACTCCCCCCGCGCGGGAGGGAGACCCAGTACTTC
CASSLLPPRGRETQYF
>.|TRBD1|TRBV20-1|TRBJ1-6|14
TGCAGTGCTAGACTCGACAGGGGAGGGTCACCCCTCCACTTT
CSARLDRGGSPLHF
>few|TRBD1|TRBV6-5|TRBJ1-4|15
TGTGCCAGCAGACGAAACAGGGGGATTATTGAAAAACTGTTTTTT
CASRRNRGIIEKLFF
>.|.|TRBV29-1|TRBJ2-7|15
TGCAGCGTTGAAGGGAGGGGAGGGGGAATCGACGAGCAGTACTTC
CSVEGRGGGIDEQYF
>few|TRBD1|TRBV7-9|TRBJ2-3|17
TGTGCCAGCACTCGGACAGGGGCAGCTTCTAGCACAGATACGCAGTATTTT
CASTRTGAASSTDTQYF
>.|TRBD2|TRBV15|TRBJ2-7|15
TGTGCCACCAGCAGAGATAGGCTAGCGGGAGTCGAGCAGTACTTC
CATSRDRLAGVEQYF
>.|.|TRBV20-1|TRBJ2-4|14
TGCAGTGCTAGAAAGTACGGGACTCGAAACATTCAGTACTTC
CSARKYGTRNIQYF
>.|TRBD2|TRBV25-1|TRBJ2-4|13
TGTGCCAGCAGAGAGCGGGAGAGGGCTGAGCAGTACTTC
CASRERERAEQYF
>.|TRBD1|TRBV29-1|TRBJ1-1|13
TGCAGCGACCGACAGGGGTCCTACACTGAAGCTTTCTTT
CSDRQGSYTEAFF
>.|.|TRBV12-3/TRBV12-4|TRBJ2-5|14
TGTGCCAGCAGGTCAACAGGGGGGGAAGAGACCCAGTACTTC
CASRSTGGEETQYF
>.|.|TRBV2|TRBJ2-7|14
TGTGCCAGCAGTGAGCGAATAGGGTCCTACGAGCAGTACTTC
CASSERIGSYEQYF
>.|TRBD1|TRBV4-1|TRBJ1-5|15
TGCGCCAGCAGCCGTCTACAGGGGGACAATCAGCCCCAGCATTTT
CASSRLQGDNQPQHF
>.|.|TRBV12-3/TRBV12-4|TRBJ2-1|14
TGTGCCAGCCTCCCCGGCAGGAGTTGGGGTGAGCAGTTCTTC
CASLPGRSWGEQFF
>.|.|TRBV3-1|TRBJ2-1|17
TGTGCCAGCAGCCAAGATTATCCAGCGGTCTCCTACAATGAGCAGTTCTTC
CASSQDYPAVSYNEQFF
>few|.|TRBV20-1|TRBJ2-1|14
TGCAGTGCTAGACCGAGCCTCGTTGTCAACGAGCAGTTCTTC
CSARPSLVVNEQFF
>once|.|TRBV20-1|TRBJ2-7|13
TGCAGTGCCATAACTTTGGGGGACTACGAGCAGTACTTC
CSAITLGDYEQYF
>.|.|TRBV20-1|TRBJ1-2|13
TGCAGTGCTGGCGGTACAGTGGTCTATGGCTACACCTTC
CSAGGTVVYGYTF
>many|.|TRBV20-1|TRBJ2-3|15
TGCAGCGCCGTGTTTGAGGAATGGGTCACAGATACGCAGTATTTT
CSAVFEEWVTDTQYF
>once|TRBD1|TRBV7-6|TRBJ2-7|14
TGTGCCAGCTCATGGGACAGCCGTACCTACGAGCAGTACTTC
CASSWDSRTYEQYF
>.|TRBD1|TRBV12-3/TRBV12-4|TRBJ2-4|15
TGTGCCAGCGGGGTAGGGACAGTTAACAAAAACATTCAGTACTTC
CASGVGTVNKNIQYF